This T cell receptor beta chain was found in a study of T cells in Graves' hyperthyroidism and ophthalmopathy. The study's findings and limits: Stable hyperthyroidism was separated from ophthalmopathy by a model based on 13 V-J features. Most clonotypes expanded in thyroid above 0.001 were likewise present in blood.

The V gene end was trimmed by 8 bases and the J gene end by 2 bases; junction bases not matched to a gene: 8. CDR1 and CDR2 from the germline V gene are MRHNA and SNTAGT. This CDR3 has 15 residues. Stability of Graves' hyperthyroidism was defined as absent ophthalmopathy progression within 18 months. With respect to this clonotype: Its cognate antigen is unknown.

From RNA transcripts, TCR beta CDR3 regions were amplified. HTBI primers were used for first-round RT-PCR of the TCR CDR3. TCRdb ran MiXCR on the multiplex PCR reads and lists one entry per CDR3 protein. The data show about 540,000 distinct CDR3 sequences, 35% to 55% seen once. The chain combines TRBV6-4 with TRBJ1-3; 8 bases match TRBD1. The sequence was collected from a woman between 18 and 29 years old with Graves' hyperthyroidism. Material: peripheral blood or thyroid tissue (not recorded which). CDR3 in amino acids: CASQDREGTGNTIYF. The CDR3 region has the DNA TGTGCCAGCCAGGACAGGGAGGGCACTGGAAACACCATATATTTT.